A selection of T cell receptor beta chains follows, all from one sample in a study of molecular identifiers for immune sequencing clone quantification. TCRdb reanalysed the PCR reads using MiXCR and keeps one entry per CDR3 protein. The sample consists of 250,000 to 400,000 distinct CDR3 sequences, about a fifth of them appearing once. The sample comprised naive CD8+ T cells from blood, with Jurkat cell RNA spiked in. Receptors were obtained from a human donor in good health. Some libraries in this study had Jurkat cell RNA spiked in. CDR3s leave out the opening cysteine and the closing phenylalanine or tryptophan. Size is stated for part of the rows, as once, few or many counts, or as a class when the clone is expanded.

CDR3aa: SARDPDTQGGTEAF
v_gene: TRBV20-1
j_gene: TRBJ1-1
abundance: many

CDR3aa: ASGSPTGAGTEAF
v_gene: TRBV12-5
j_gene: TRBJ1-1
abundance: many

CDR3aa: ASTGSGANVLT
v_gene: TRBV27
j_gene: TRBJ2-6
abundance: many

CDR3aa: ASSPPLQGTGELF
v_gene: TRBV18
j_gene: TRBJ2-2
abundance: few

CDR3aa: ASSYWSTDTQY
v_gene: TRBV6-2/TRBV6-3
j_gene: TRBJ2-3
abundance: NA

CDR3aa: ASSYAENTEAF
v_gene: TRBV6-5
j_gene: TRBJ1-1
abundance: many

CDR3aa: ASSQAIPAGGSSYEQY
v_gene: TRBV4-2
j_gene: TRBJ2-7
abundance: NA

CDR3aa: ASSYGSSYNEQF
v_gene: TRBV6-5
j_gene: TRBJ2-1
abundance: many

CDR3aa: ASSRPLTWTQY
v_gene: TRBV12-3/TRBV12-4
j_gene: TRBJ2-5
abundance: many

CDR3aa: AWSNRYYEQY
v_gene: TRBV30
j_gene: TRBJ2-7
abundance: few

CDR3aa: ASSSLAGGRQQY
v_gene: TRBV27
j_gene: TRBJ2-7
abundance: many

CDR3aa: ASTPPGYQPQH
v_gene: TRBV6-2/TRBV6-3
j_gene: TRBJ1-5
abundance: NA

CDR3aa: SVDPRDETYNEQF
v_gene: TRBV29-1
j_gene: TRBJ2-1
abundance: many

CDR3aa: ASNQGLYNEQF
v_gene: TRBV12-3/TRBV12-4
j_gene: TRBJ2-1
abundance: many

CDR3aa: ASSPARNEQF
v_gene: TRBV19
j_gene: TRBJ2-1
abundance: many

CDR3aa: ASSFWMDRNTEAF
v_gene: TRBV13
j_gene: TRBJ1-1
abundance: many

CDR3aa: ASSARQGMNTEAF
v_gene: TRBV27
j_gene: TRBJ1-1
abundance: few

CDR3aa: ASSSAGTSDSEQY
v_gene: TRBV12-3/TRBV12-4
j_gene: TRBJ2-7
abundance: NA

CDR3aa: ASSLWDSASTDTQY
v_gene: TRBV11-2
j_gene: TRBJ2-3
abundance: NA

CDR3aa: ASSLVGLTGELF
v_gene: TRBV28
j_gene: TRBJ2-2
abundance: many

CDR3aa: ASSLVAIYGTGGREAF
v_gene: TRBV7-9
j_gene: TRBJ1-1
abundance: NA

CDR3aa: SARDLAGVTGELF
v_gene: TRBV20-1
j_gene: TRBJ2-2
abundance: NA

CDR3aa: ASSRGPGTYEQY
v_gene: TRBV5-6
j_gene: TRBJ2-7
abundance: many

CDR3aa: SVGGTGGQIQDTQY
v_gene: TRBV29-1
j_gene: TRBJ2-3
abundance: many